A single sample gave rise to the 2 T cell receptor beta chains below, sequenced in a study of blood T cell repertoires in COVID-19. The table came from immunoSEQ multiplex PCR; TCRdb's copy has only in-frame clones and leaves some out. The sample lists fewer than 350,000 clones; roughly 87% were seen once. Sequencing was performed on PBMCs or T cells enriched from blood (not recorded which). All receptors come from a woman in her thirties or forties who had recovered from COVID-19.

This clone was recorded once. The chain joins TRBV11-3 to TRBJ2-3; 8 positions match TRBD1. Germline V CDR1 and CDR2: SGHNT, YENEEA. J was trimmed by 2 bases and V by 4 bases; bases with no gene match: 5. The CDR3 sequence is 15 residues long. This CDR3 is CASSSTGDITDTQYF. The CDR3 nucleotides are TGTGCCAGCAGCTCGACAGGGGATATCACAGATACGCAGTATTTT.

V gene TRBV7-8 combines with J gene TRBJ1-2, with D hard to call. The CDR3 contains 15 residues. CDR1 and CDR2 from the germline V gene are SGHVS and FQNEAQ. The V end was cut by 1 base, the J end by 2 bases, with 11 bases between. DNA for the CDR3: TGTGCCAGCAGCTTAGATACAGCCTTGAACTATGGCTACACCTTC. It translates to CASSLDTALNYGYTF.